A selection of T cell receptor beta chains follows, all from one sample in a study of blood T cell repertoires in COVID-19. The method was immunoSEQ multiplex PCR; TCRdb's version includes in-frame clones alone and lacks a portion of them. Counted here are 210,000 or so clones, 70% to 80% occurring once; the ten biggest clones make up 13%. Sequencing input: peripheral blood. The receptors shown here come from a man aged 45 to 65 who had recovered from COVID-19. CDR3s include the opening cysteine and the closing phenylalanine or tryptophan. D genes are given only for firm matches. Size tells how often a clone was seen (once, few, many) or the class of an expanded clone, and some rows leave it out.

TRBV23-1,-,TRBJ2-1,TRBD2,CATWREKYNEQFF,TGCGCCACCTGGCGGGAGAAATACAATGAGCAGTTCTTC
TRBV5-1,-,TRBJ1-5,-,CASSFTGNSNQPQHF,TGCGCCAGCAGCTTCACAGGCAATAGCAATCAGCCCCAGCATTTT
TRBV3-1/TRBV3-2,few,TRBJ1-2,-,CASSQASIRQGLYGYTF,TGTGCCAGCAGCCAAGCTTCGATCCGTCAGGGACTTTATGGCTACACCTTC
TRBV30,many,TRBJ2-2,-,CAWSSGTTGELFF,TGTGCCTGGAGTAGCGGGACAACCGGGGAGCTGTTTTTT
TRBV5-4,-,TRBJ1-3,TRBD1,CASSSKLQGATGNTIYF,TGTGCCAGCAGCTCGAAACTACAGGGGGCAACGGGAAACACCATATATTTT
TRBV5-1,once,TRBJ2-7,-,CARPTRNEQYF,TGCGCCAGACCAACTAGGAACGAGCAGTACTTC
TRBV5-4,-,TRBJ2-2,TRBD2,CASRQKATSGRTNSGELFF,TGTGCCAGCAGACAAAAAGCGACTAGCGGGAGGACCAACTCCGGGGAGCTGTTTTTT
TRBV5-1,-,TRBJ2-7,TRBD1,CASSLGTGGFRSYEQYF,TGCGCCAGCAGCTTGGGAACAGGGGGATTTCGCTCCTACGAGCAGTACTTC
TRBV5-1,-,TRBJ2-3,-,CASSLDTQTDTQYF,TGCGCCAGCAGCCTTGACACACAGACAGATACGCAGTATTTT
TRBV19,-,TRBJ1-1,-,CASSRQMNTEAFF,TGTGCCAGTAGTAGACAGATGAACACTGAAGCTTTCTTT
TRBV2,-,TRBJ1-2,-,CASRPFGYGYTF,TGTGCCAGCAGGCCCTTCGGCTATGGCTACACCTTC
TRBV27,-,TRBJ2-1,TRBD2,CASSPSTSFKIYYEQFF,TGTGCCAGCAGTCCATCGACTAGCTTTAAGATTTACTATGAGCAGTTCTTC
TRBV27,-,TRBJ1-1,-,CASSLGAGMNTEAFF,TGTGCCAGCAGTTTAGGGGCAGGTATGAACACTGAAGCTTTCTTT
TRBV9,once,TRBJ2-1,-,CASSVASVDSEQFF,TGTGCCAGCAGCGTAGCTTCGGTCGACAGTGAGCAGTTCTTC
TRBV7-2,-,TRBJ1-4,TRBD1,CASSLPVGGVEKLFF,TGTGCCAGCAGCTTACCTGTAGGGGGCGTAGAGAAACTGTTTTTT
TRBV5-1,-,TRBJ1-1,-,CASSLHGDMNTEAFF,TGCGCCAGCAGCTTACATGGGGACATGAACACTGAAGCTTTCTTT
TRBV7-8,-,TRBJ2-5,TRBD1,CASSGTGKETQYF,TGTGCCAGCAGCGGGACAGGAAAAGAGACCCAGTACTTC
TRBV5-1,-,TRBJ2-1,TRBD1,CASSLTPGQDEQFF,TGCGCCAGCAGCTTAACACCGGGACAGGATGAGCAGTTCTTC
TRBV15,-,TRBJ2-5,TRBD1,CATSRGSGTVQETQYF,TGTGCCACCAGCAGAGGCTCCGGGACAGTTCAAGAGACCCAGTACTTC
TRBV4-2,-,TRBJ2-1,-,CASSTRSYNEQFF,TGTGCCAGCAGCACTCGGAGTTACAATGAGCAGTTCTTC